One sample yielded the 18 T cell receptor beta chains listed below, sequenced in a study of control samples from healthy donors and cancer patients. Some clones are missing from TCRdb's copy, which holds only in-frame ones; the method was immunoSEQ multiplex PCR. The data hold 30,000 to 40,000 clones, with 90% to 95% observed a single time. Source material: PBMCs. Receptors originate from a man in his forties with colorectal cancer.

The J gene is TRBJ2-7, the V gene TRBV6-5; 9 positions agree with TRBD1. CDR1 is MNHEY, CDR2 SVGAGI, per germline. The V segment lost 6 bases and the J segment 6 bases; nucleotides outside the gene matches: 12. The CDR3 extends over 15 amino acids. This chain's CDR3 is CASSTTSRDRAEQYF. For the CDR3, the DNA is TGTGCCAGCAGCACTACGTCCCGGGACAGGGCCGAGCAGTACTTC.

This rearrangement joins TRBV6-5 to TRBJ1-6; a weak D match, TRBD1 (5 bases). V lost 2 bases, J lost 6 bases, and 14 bases lay in between. The CDR3 has 16 amino acids. Germline-derived CDR1 and CDR2 are MNHEY and SVGAGI. CDR3 in DNA: TGTGCCAGCAGTTACGTCCCAGGGACTCGTAATTCACCCCTCCACTTT. Translation gives CASSYVPGTRNSPLHF.

The CDR3 loop reads CASGRQLNTEAFF. DNA for the CDR3: TGTGCTAGTGGCCGACAGTTGAACACTGAAGCTTTCTTT. The V call is TRBV12-5, the J call TRBJ1-1; the D gene is possibly TRBD1 (5 bases). The CDR3 loop spans 13 amino acids. Germline-derived CDR1 and CDR2 are LGHNT and FRNRAP. V dropped 6 bases and J dropped 0 bases, with 8 bases sitting between them.

V is TRBV5-1 and J is TRBJ2-3; 7 bases map to TRBD1. The germline V gene encodes CDR1 SGHRS and CDR2 YFSETQ. The CDR3 length is 16 residues. Unmatched junction bases numbered 5, after V lost 0 bases and J lost 1 base. The CDR3 region has the DNA TGCGCCAGCAGCTTGGGGTCAGGGGGAGGCACAGATACGCAGTATTTT. This codes for CASSLGSGGGTDTQYF.

The gene calls are TRBV7-2 and TRBJ2-5; 8 nucleotides line up with TRBD1. CDR3 length: 16 amino acids. The junction had 7 bases not matched to a gene; V was cut back by 2 bases and J by 2 bases. Germline V gene sequence: CDR1 SGHTA, CDR2 FQGNSA. Here the CDR3 reads CASSLPWTGTQETQYF. CDR3 bases: TGTGCCAGCAGCTTACCCTGGACAGGGACTCAAGAGACCCAGTACTTC.

CDR3 in DNA: TGCGCCAGCAGCCAAGTGTTGGAGGGGAACTATGGCTACACCTTC. Protein product: CASSQVLEGNYGYTF. This chain uses TRBV4-3 with TRBJ1-2; perhaps TRBD1 as D (5 bases). V was cut by 1 base and J by 2 bases, with 11 bases left in between. The germline gives CDR1 LGHNA, CDR2 YSLEER. This CDR3 comprises 15 residues.

V gene TRBV4-2 combines with J gene TRBJ2-3; D not certain. The CDR3 sequence is 12 residues long. V gave up 3 bases and J gave up 6 bases, with 7 bases separating them. CDR1 is LGHNA, CDR2 YNFKEQ, per germline. In DNA form, the CDR3 reads TGTGCCAGCAGCCACGAATACGATACGCAGTATTTT. Its protein is CASSHEYDTQYF.

The chain recombines TRBV29-1 with TRBJ2-1; 8 bases are shared with TRBD2. V shed 2 bases, J shed 7 bases, and the junction held 13 bases outside the gene matches. This CDR3 has 16 amino acids. The V gene's germline CDR1 is SQVTM and CDR2 ANQGSEA. The CDR3 nucleotides read TGCAGCGTTGAACGGGGGGCTAGCGGGCGATGGAATGAGCAGTTCTTC. This gives the protein CSVERGASGRWNEQFF.

The V call is TRBV18, the J call TRBJ1-1, with D maybe TRBD1 (6 bases). This CDR3 is built from 15 residues. Germline V gene sequence: CDR1 KGHSH, CDR2 LQKENI. V lost 3 bases and J lost 0, with 11 bases in between. CDR3 sequence (DNA): TGTGCCAGCTCACCCCGACAGGATATGAACACTGAAGCTTTCTTT. It codes for CASSPRQDMNTEAFF.

V gene TRBV9 combines with J gene TRBJ1-6; tentatively, D is TRBD1 (6 bases). In germline, CDR1 is SGDLS, CDR2 YYNGEE. V gave up 0 bases and J gave up 10 bases, with 14 bases separating them. The CDR3 is 15 amino acids. Written as DNA, the CDR3 is TGTGCCAGCAGCGTAGTGGATACAGGGCAGTCACCCCTCCACTTT. Its translation: CASSVVDTGQSPLHF. Complete variable domain (other parts from reference TRBV9 and TRBJ1-6): DSGVTQTPKHLITATGQRVTLRCSPRSGDLSVYWYQQSLDQGLQFLIQYYNGEERAKGNILERFSAQQFPDLHSELNLSSLELGDSALYFCASSVVDTGQSPLHFGNGTRLTVT.

This clone has a single count. The chain combines TRBV30 with TRBJ2-3; TRBD2 might be the D (5 bases). The CDR3 has 15 residues. Deletions cut 0 bases from V and 2 bases from J, with 12 bases between. Per the germline V gene, CDR1 is GTSNPN and CDR2 is SVGIG (reference sequence). The CDR3 nucleotides are TGTGCCTGGAGTGTACCAGGCGGGCCCACAGATACGCAGTATTTT. Translation: CAWSVPGGPTDTQYF.

This clone was found once. The V call is TRBV7-9, the J call TRBJ1-4; TRBD1 might be the D (6 bases). There are 16 residues in the CDR3. Germline CDR1 is SEHNR and CDR2 is FQNEAQ (reference sequence). V was clipped by 5 bases and J by 7 bases, with 20 bases between them. The CDR3 loop reads CASSTYTGPGSEKLFF. The CDR3 DNA is TGTGCCAGCAGCACCTATACAGGGCCAGGCTCTGAAAAACTGTTTTTT.

The V gene is TRBV11-2, the J gene TRBJ2-7, with a tentative D call TRBD1 (6 bases). The CDR3 consists of 14 residues. From germline, CDR1 is SGHAT and CDR2 FQNNGV. Trimming pared 5 bases from V and 6 bases from J, leaving 17 bases between. CDR3 in DNA: TGTGCCAGCAGCCCCAGGGGAATGTCTACCGAGCAGTACTTC. Protein sequence: CASSPRGMSTEQYF.

CDR3 in amino acids: CASSPASGRGNTEAFF. In DNA, the CDR3 is TGCGCCAGCAGCCCTGCGTCAGGACGAGGGAACACTGAAGCTTTCTTT. The genes are TRBV5-1 and TRBJ1-1; D is uncertain. CDR3 size: 16 residues. Germline V gene lookup returns CDR1 SGHRS and CDR2 YFSETQ. V was clipped by 4 bases and J by 1 base, with 17 bases between them.

This rearrangement joins TRBV6-5 to TRBJ1-5; no clear D gene. V was trimmed by 6 bases and J by 0 bases, leaving 12 bases between them. Germline CDR1 and CDR2: MNHEY and SVGAGI. The CDR3 covers 15 residues. The CDR3 DNA reads as TGTGCCAGCAGCCTGGACGGCTATAGCAATCAGCCCCAGCATTTT. Amino acids: CASSLDGYSNQPQHF.

The chain links TRBV6-5 to TRBJ2-7, with D tentatively TRBD2 (6 bases). V lost 6 bases and J 8 bases, leaving 17 bases between the germline ends. Germline assignment: CDR1 MNHEY and CDR2 SVGAGI. The CDR3 is 13 amino acids. CDR3 sequence: CASRRDLSSQQYF. The CDR3 DNA is TGTGCCAGCAGACGGGACTTATCTTCTCAGCAGTACTTC.

This chain connects TRBV30 to TRBJ1-1, with D uncertain. CDR3 length equals 14 residues. Per germline, CDR1 GTSNPN and CDR2 SVGIG (reference sequence). The V end was cut by 0 bases, the J end by 1 base, with 9 bases between. Here the CDR3 DNA reads TGTGCCTGGAGTGTACGACGGGGGAACACTGAAGCTTTCTTT. Translating it yields CAWSVRRGNTEAFF.

The chain combines TRBV6-5 with TRBJ1-6; 8 nucleotides match TRBD1. The CDR3 is made up of 13 amino acids. V shed 7 bases, J shed 8 bases, and the junction held 4 bases outside the gene matches. Germline V gene lookup returns CDR1 MNHEY and CDR2 SVGAGI. CDR3 coding DNA: TGTGCCAGCACCAGACAGGGGCATTCACCCCTCCACTTT. It encodes CASTRQGHSPLHF.